The 4 T cell receptor beta chains given below trace back to one sample, sequenced in a study of blood T cell repertoires in COVID-19. Repertoires were generated with immunoSEQ multiplex PCR, while TCRdb's copy carries only in-frame clones and drops some. The sample carries 300,000 to 400,000 clones, 88% recorded once. The sample consisted of PBMCs or T cells enriched from blood (not recorded which). All receptors come from a woman in her thirties with acute COVID-19.

This sequence joins TRBV10-2 and TRBJ1-6; 9 bases match TRBD1. The J segment lost 10 bases and the V segment lost 8 bases, leaving 6 bases of the junction unmatched. Germline-derived CDR1 and CDR2 are WSHSY and SAAADI. The length of the CDR3 is 13 residues. DNA of the CDR3: TGCGCCAGCCGGGGACAGGGAAAATCACCCCTCCACTTT. Translating gives CASRGQGKSPLHF.

This clone was seen just once. The J gene is TRBJ2-7, the V gene TRBV3-1 (or the pseudogene TRBV3-2), with 8 bases identical to TRBD1. The CDR3 is 15 amino acids. Trimming at V came to 1 base and at J to 0 bases, leaving 2 bases not matched to a gene. Germline V lookup: CDR1 LGHDT, CDR2 YNNKEL (reference sequence). The CDR3 reads CASSQGTGSSYEQYF. DNA of the CDR3: TGTGCCAGCAGCCAAGGGACAGGGAGCTCCTACGAGCAGTACTTC.

This sequence joins TRBV5-6 and TRBJ1-2, with 10 bases matching TRBD1. V shed 4 bases and J 6 bases; nucleotides not matched to a gene: 9. Germline V gives CDR1 SGHDT, CDR2 YYEEEE. The CDR3 loop spans 15 amino acids. CDR3: CASSTGTGVTNGYTF. CDR3 nucleotides: TGTGCCAGCAGCACGGGGACAGGGGTGACAAATGGCTACACCTTC.

The chain employs TRBV7-3 and TRBJ1-1; no clear D. V was clipped by 2 bases and J by 4 bases, with 8 bases between them. Germline V gives CDR1 SGHTA, CDR2 FQGTGA. This CDR3 contains 13 residues. CDR3 protein: CASSLGRATEAFF. CDR3 in DNA: TGTGCCAGCAGCTTAGGGAGAGCCACTGAAGCTTTCTTT. Full variable domain (missing parts from reference TRBV7-3 and TRBJ1-1): GAGVSQTPSNKVTEKGKYVELRCDPISGHTALYWYRQSLGQGPEFLIYFQGTGAADDSGLPNDRFFAVRPEGSVSTLKIQRTERGDSAVYLCASSLGRATEAFFGQGTRLTVV.